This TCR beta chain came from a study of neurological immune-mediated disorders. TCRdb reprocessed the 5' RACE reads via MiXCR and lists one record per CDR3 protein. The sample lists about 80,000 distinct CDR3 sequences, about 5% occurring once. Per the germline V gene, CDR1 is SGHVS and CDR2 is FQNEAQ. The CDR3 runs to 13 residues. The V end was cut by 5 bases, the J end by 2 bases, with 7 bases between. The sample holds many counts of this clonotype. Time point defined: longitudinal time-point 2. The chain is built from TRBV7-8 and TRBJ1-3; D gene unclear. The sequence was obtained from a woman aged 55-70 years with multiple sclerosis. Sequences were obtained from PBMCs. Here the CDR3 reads CASSHDTGNTIYF. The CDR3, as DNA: TGTGCCAGCAGCCACGATACTGGAAACACCATATATTTT.